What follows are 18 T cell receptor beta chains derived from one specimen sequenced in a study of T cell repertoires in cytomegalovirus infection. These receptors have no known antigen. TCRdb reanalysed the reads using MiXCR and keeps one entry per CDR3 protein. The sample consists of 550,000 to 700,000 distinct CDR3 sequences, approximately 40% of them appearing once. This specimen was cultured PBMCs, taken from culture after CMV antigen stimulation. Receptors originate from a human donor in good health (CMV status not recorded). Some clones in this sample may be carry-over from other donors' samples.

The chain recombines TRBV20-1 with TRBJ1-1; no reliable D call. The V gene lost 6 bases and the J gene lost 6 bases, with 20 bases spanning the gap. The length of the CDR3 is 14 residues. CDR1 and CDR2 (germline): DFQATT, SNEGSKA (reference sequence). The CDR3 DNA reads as TGCAGTGCCGCTAAGGACTATACGGTGGCTGAAGCTTTCTTT. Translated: CSAAKDYTVAEAFF.

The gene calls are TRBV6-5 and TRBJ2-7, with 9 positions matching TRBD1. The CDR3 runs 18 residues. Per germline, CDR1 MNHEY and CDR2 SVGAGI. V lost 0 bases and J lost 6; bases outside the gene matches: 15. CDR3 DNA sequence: TGTGCCAGCAGTTACTCGAATAGCCCCCTGGACAGGGGAGGCGAGCAGTACTTC. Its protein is CASSYSNSPLDRGGEQYF.

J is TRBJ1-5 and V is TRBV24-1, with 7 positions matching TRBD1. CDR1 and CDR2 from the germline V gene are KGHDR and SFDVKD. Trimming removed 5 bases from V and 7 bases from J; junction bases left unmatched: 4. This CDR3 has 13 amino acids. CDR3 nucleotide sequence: TGTGCCACCAGTGGAGGGGGCGGGCAGCCCCAGCATTTT. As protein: CATSGGGGQPQHF.

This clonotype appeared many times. CDR3 region: CASSSGQGNSPLHF. The CDR3 DNA follows: TGTGCCAGCAGCTCAGGACAGGGTAATTCACCCCTCCACTTT. The chain joins TRBV7-2 to TRBJ1-6; 8 bases fit TRBD1. This CDR3 spans 14 amino acids. Per the germline V gene, CDR1 is SGHTA and CDR2 is FQGNSA. Unmatched junction bases numbered 2, after V lost 4 bases and J lost 6 bases.

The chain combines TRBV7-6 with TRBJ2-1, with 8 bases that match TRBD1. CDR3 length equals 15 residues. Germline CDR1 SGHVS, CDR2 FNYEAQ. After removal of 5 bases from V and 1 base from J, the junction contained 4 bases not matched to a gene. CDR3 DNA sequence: TGTGCCAGCAGCACCGGACAGGGTTCCTACAATGAGCAGTTCTTC. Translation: CASSTGQGSYNEQFF. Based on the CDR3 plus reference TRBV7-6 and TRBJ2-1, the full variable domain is GAGVSQSPRYKVTKRGQDVALRCDPISGHVSLYWYRQALGQGPEFLTYFNYEAQQDKSGLPNDRFSAERPEGSISTLTIQRTEQRDSAMYRCASSTGQGSYNEQFFGPGTRLTVL.

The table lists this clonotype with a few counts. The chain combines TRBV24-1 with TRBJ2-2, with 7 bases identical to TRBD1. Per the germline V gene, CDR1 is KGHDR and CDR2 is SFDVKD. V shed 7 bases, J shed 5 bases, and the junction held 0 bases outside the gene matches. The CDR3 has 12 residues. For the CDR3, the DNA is TGTGCCACCAGGACAGGGACCGGGGAGCTGTTTTTT. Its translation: CATRTGTGELFF.

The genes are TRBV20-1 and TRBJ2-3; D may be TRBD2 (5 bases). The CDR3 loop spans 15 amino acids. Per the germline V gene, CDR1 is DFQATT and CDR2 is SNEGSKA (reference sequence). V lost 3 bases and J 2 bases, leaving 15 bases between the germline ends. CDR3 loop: CSARVSGDPTDTQYF. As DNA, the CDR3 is TGCAGTGCTAGGGTCAGCGGCGACCCCACAGATACGCAGTATTTT.

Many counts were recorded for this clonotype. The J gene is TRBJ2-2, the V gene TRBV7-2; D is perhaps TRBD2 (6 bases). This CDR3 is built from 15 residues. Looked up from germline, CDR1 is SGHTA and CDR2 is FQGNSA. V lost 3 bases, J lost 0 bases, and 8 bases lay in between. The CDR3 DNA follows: TGTGCCAGCAGCTTGGCGGGGCCGAACACCGGGGAGCTGTTTTTT. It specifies CASSLAGPNTGELFF.

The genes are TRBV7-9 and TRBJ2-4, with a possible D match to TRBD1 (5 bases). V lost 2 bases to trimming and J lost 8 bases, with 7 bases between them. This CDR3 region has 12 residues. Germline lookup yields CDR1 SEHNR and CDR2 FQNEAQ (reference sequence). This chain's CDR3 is CASSLIGDIQYF. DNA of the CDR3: TGTGCCAGCAGCTTAATAGGGGACATTCAGTACTTC.

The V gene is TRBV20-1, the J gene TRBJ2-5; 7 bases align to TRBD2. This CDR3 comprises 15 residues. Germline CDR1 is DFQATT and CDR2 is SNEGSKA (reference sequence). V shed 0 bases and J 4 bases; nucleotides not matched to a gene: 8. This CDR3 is CSARDGGWGGETQYF. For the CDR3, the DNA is TGCAGTGCTAGAGACGGGGGATGGGGGGGAGAGACCCAGTACTTC.

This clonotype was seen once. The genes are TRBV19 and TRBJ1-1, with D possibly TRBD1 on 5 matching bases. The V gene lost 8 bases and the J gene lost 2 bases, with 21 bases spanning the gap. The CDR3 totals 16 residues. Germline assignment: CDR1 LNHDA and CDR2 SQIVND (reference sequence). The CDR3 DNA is TGTGCCAGTCAAACCTGGGGGACTCAGCCTAACACTGAAGCTTTCTTT. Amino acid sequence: CASQTWGTQPNTEAFF.

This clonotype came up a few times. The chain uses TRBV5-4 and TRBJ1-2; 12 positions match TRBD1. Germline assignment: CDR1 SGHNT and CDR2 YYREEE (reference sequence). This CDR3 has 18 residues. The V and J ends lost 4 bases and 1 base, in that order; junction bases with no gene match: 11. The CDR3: CASSPARGTGGVNYGYTF. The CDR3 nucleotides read TGTGCCAGCAGCCCGGCCCGGGGGACAGGGGGCGTTAACTATGGCTACACCTTC. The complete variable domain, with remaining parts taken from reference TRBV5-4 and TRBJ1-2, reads ETGVTQSPTHLIKTRGQQVTLRCSSQSGHNTVSWYQQALGQGPQFIFQYYREEENGRGNFPPRFSGLQFPNYSSELNVNALELDDSALYLCASSPARGTGGVNYGYTFGSGTRLTVV.

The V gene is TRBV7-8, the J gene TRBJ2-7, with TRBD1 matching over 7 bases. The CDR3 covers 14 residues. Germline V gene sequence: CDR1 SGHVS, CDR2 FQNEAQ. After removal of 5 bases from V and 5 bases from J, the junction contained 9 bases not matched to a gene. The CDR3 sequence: CASSPDRVKNEQYF. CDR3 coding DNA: TGTGCCAGCAGCCCAGACAGGGTTAAGAACGAGCAGTACTTC. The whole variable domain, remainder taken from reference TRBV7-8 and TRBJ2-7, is GAGVSQSPRYKVAKRGQDVALRCDPISGHVSLFWYQQALGQGPEFLTYFQNEAQLDKSGLPSDRFFAERPEGSVSTLKIQRTQQEDSAVYLCASSPDRVKNEQYFGPGTRLTVT.

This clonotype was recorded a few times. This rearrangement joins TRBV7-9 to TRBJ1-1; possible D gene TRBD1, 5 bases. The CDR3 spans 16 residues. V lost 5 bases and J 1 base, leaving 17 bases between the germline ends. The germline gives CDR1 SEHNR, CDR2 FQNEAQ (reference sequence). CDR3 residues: CASSTRDRGENTEAFF. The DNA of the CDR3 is TGTGCCAGCAGCACCCGGGACCGTGGAGAGAACACTGAAGCTTTCTTT.

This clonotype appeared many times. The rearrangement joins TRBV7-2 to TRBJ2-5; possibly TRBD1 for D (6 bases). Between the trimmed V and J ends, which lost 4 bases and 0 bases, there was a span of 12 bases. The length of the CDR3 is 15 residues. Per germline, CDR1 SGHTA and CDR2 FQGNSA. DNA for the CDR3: TGTGCCAGCAGCTCAACAGGGTTCGACCAAGAGACCCAGTACTTC. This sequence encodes CASSSTGFDQETQYF.

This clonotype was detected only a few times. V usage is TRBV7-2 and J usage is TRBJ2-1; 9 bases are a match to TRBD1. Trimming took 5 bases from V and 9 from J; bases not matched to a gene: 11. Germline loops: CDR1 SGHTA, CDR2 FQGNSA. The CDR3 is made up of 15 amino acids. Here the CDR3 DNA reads TGTGCCAGCAGCCCCCGGGACAGGGTTAATCTTGAGCAGTTCTTC. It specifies CASSPRDRVNLEQFF.

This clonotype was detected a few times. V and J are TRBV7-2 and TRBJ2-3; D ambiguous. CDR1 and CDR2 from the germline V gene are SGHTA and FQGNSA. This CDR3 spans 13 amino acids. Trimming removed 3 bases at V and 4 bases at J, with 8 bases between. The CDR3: CASSFQTSDTQYF. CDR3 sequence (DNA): TGTGCCAGCAGCTTTCAGACCTCAGATACGCAGTATTTT.

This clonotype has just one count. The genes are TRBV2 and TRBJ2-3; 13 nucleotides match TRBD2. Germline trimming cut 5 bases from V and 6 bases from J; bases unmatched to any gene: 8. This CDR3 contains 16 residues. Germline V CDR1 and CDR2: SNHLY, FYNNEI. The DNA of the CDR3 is TGTGCCAGCAGTTATACGGGACTAGCGGGAAGTGATACGCAGTATTTT. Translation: CASSYTGLAGSDTQYF.